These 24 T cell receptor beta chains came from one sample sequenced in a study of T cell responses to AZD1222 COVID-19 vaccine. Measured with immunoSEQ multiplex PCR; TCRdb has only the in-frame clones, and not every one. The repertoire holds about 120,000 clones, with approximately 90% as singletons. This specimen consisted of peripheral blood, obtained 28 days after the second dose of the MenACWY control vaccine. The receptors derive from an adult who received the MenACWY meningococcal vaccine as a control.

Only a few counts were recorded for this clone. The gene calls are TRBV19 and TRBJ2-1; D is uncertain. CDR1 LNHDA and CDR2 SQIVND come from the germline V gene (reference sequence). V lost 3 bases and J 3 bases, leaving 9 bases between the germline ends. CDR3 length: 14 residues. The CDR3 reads CASSMLSDYNEQFF. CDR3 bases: TGTGCCAGTAGTATGTTGTCAGACTACAATGAGCAGTTCTTC.

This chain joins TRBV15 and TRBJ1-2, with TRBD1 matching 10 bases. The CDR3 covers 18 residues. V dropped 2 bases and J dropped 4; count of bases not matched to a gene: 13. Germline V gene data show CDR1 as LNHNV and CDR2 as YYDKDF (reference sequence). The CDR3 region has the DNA TGTGCCACCAGCAGACCCTTGGGCAGACAGGGGGCGGGCTATGGCTACACCTTC. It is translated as CATSRPLGRQGAGYGYTF.

The CDR3 reads CASSPGGNYNEQFF. The CDR3 DNA reads as TGTGCCAGTAGTCCAGGGGGCAACTACAATGAGCAGTTCTTC. The chain employs TRBV19 and TRBJ2-1; 8 nucleotides line up with TRBD1. With V trimmed by 5 bases and J by 3 bases, 3 bases remained unmatched. The CDR3 loop spans 14 amino acids. Germline V gene sequence: CDR1 LNHDA, CDR2 SQIVND (reference sequence). Complete variable domain (other parts from reference TRBV19 and TRBJ2-1): DGGITQSPKYLFRKEGQNVTLSCEQNLNHDAMYWYRQDPGQGLRLIYYSQIVNDFQKGDIAEGYSVSREKKESFPLTVTSAQKNPTAFYLCASSPGGNYNEQFFGPGTRLTVL.

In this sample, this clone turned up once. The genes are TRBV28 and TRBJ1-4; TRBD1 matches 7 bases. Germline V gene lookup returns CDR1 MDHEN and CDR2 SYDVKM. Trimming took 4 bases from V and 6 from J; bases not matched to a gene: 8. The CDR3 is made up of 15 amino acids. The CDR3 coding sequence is TGTGCCAGCAGTTCCGGGACAGAGTTTCATGAAAAACTGTTTTTT. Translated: CASSSGTEFHEKLFF.

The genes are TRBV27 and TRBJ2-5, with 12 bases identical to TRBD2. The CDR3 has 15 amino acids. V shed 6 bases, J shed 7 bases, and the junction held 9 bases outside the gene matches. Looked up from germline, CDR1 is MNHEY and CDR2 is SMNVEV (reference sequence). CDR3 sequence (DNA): TGTGCCAGCAGCCTACTAGCGGGGGGCCCAGGGACCCAGTACTTC. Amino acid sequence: CASSLLAGGPGTQYF.

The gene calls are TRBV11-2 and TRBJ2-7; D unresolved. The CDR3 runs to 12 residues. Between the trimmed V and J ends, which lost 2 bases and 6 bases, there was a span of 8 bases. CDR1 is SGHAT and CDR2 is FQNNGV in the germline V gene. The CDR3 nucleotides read TGTGCCAGCAGCTTAAGACGCGGCGAGCAGTACGTC. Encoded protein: CASSLRRGEQYV.

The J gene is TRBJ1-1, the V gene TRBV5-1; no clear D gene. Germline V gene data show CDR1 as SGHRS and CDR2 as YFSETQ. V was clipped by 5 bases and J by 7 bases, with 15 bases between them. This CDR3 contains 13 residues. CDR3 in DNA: TGCGCCAGCAGTGCCCTACTCGGAGGTGAAGCTTTCTTT. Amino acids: CASSALLGGEAFF.

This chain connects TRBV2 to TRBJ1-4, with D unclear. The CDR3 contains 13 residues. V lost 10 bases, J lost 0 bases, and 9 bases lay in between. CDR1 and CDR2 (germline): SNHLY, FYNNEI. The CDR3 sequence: CATKTATNEKLFF. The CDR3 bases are TGTGCCACCAAGACGGCAACTAATGAAAAACTGTTTTTT.

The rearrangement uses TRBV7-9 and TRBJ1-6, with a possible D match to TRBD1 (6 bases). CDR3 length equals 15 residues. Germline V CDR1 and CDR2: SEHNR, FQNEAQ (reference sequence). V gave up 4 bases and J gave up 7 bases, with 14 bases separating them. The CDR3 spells CASSSSDRLNSPLHF. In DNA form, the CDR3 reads TGTGCCAGCAGCTCCAGCGACAGGCTGAATTCACCCCTCCACTTT.

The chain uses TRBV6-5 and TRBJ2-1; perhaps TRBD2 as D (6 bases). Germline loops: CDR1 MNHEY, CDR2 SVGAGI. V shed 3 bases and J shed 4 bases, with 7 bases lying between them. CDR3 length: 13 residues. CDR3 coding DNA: TGTGCCAGCAGTTATCGGGAGTACAATGAGCAGTTCTTC. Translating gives CASSYREYNEQFF.

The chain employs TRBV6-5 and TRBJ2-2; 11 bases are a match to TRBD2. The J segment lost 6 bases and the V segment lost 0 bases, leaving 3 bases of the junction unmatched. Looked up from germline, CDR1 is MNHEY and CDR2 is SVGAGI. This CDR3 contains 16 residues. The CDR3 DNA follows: TGTGCCAGCAGTTACTCGCTAGCGGGGGGACCCGGGGAGCTGTTTTTT. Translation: CASSYSLAGGPGELFF.

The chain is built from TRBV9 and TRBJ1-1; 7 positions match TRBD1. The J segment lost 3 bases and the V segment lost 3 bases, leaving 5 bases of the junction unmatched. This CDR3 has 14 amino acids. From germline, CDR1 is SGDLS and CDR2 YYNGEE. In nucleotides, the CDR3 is TGTGCCAGCAGCGCCGGACAGGTGGACACTGAAGCTTTCTTT. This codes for CASSAGQVDTEAFF.

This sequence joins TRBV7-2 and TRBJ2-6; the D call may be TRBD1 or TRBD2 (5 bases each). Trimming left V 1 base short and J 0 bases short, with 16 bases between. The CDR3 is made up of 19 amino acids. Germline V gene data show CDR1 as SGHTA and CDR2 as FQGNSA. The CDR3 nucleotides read TGTGCCAGCAGCTTAGTGGGCCGGGACCTGTACTCTGGGGCCAACGTCCTGACTTTC. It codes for CASSLVGRDLYSGANVLTF.

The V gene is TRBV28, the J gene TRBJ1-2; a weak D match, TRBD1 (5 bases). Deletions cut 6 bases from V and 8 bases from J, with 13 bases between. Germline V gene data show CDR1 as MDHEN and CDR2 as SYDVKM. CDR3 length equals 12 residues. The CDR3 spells CASRGVGNGYTF. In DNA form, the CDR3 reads TGTGCCAGCAGGGGGGTTGGGAACGGCTACACCTTC.

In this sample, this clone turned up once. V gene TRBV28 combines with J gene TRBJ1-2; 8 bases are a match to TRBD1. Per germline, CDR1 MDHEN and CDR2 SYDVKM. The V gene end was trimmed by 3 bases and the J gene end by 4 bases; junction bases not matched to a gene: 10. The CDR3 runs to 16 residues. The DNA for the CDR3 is TGTGCCAGCAGTTTCGATTCACAGGGGGTGATCTATGGCTACACCTTC. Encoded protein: CASSFDSQGVIYGYTF.

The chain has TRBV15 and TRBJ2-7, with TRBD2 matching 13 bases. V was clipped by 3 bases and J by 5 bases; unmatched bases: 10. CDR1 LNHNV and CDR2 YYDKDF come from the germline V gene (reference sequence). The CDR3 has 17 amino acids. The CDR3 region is CATSSWGLAGSAHEQYF. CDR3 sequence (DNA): TGTGCCACCAGCAGTTGGGGACTAGCGGGAAGTGCCCACGAGCAGTACTTC.

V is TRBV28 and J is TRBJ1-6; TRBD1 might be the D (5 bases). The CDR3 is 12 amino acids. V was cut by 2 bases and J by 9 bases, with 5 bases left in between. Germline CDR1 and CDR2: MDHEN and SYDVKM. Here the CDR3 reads CASSLQGSPLHF. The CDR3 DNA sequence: TGTGCCAGCAGTTTACAGGGTTCACCCCTCCACTTT.

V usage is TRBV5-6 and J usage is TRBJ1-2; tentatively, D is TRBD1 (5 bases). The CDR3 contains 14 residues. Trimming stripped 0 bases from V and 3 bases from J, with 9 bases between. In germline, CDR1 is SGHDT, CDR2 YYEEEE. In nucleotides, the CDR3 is TGTGCCAGCAGCTTGGGGGACTTTGACTATGGCTACACCTTC. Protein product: CASSLGDFDYGYTF.

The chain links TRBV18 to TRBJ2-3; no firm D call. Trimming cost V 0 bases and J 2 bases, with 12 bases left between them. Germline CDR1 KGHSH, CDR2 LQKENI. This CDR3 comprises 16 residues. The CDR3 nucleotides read TGTGCCAGCTCACCACCGGCTCTTACCTCCACAGATACGCAGTATTTT. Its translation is CASSPPALTSTDTQYF.

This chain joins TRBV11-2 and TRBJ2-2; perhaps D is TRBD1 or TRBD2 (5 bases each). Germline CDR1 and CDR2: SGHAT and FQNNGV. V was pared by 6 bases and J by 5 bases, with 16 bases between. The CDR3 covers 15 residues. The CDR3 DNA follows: TGTGCCAGCAGTCGGGCCGGGACCCAAACCGGGGAGCTGTTTTTT. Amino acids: CASSRAGTQTGELFF.

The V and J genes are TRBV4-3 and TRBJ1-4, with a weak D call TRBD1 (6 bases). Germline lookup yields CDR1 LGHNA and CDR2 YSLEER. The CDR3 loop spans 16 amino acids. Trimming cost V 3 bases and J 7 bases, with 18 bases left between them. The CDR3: CASSQLGGGGGEKLFF. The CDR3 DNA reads TGCGCCAGCAGCCAGCTCGGAGGGGGGGGAGGTGAAAAACTGTTTTTT.

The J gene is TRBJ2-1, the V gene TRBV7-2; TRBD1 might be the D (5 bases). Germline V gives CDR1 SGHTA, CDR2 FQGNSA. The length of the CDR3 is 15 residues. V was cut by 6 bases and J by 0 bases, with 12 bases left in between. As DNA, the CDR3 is TGTGCCAGCAGTTACAGGACCCACTCCTACAATGAGCAGTTCTTC. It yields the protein CASSYRTHSYNEQFF.

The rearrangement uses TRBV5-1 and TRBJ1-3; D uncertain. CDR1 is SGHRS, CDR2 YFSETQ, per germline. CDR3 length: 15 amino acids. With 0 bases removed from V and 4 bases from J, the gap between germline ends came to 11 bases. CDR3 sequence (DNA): TGCGCCAGCAGCTTGGCCGGGGTTTCAGGAAACACCATATATTTT. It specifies CASSLAGVSGNTIYF.

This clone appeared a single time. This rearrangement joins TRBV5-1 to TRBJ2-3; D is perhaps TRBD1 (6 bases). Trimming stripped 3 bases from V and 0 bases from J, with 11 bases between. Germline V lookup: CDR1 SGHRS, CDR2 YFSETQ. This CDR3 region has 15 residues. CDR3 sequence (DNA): TGCGCCAGCAGCTCATCCGGGACAAGCACAGATACGCAGTATTTT. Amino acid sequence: CASSSSGTSTDTQYF.